This T cell receptor beta chain was sequenced during a study of blood T cell repertoires in COVID-19. Study in general: Donors in the United States, Italy and Spain gave samples during acute or convalescent COVID-19.

In the study's own analysis: Reference gene primer amplification gave nucleated cell count estimates. Assay: immunoSEQ multiplex PCR; the TCRdb copy retains only in-frame clones and omits some. The V and J calls and clone size were taken over from that table, and D and trimming were inferred from the DNA. The data hold 220,000 or so clones, with 80% to 85% observed a single time. The ends were cut back, 6 bases at V and 13 bases at J, with 18 bases in the middle. This CDR3 comprises 12 residues. V and J are TRBV12-3 or TRBV12-4 and TRBJ1-2; possible D gene TRBD1, 6 bases. Material for sequencing was peripheral blood. The sequence came from a woman under 40 who had recovered from COVID-19. The CDR3: CASRFPGHQFTF. The DNA of the CDR3 is TGTGCCAGCAGGTTCCCGGGACACCAGTTCACCTTC.